The next 26 T cell receptor beta chains were all read from a single sample in a study of regulatory dendritic cells for organ transplantation. No antigens are known for them. Sorted T cells were CFSE-labeled and cultured 4 to 5 days with allogeneic regulatory or mature dendritic cells at 1:10. Using immunoSEQ multiplex PCR, the repertoire was profiled, and TCRdb retains in-frame clones only, with some absent. The sample yields roughly 9,800 clones, around three fifths seen once. Specimen: naive CD4+ T cells from blood cultured with dendritic cells. Subset denoted: CD45RA+ naive T cells. These receptors all come from a human donor in good health.

V usage is TRBV18 and J usage is TRBJ2-7; TRBD1 is a possible D gene (6 bases). The CDR3 length is 16 residues. Between the trimmed V and J ends, which lost 3 bases and 2 bases, there was a span of 17 bases. From germline, CDR1 is KGHSH and CDR2 LQKENI. The DNA for the CDR3 is TGTGCCAGCTCACCCAACGCCGGGACAATTACCTACGAGCAGTACTTC. Translated: CASSPNAGTITYEQYF.

Only a few counts were recorded for this clone. The V call is TRBV5-4, the J call TRBJ2-7; 7 bases line up with TRBD1. V was pared by 4 bases and J by 0 bases, with 7 bases of the junction left unmatched. In germline, CDR1 is SGHNT, CDR2 YYREEE (reference sequence). The CDR3 spans 15 residues. CDR3 coding DNA: TGTGCCAGCAGCCCGAAGGCAGGGGGCTCCTACGAGCAGTACTTC. Its protein product is CASSPKAGGSYEQYF. The full variable domain, rest sourced from reference TRBV5-4 and TRBJ2-7, is ETGVTQSPTHLIKTRGQQVTLRCSSQSGHNTVSWYQQALGQGPQFIFQYYREEENGRGNFPPRFSGLQFPNYSSELNVNALELDDSALYLCASSPKAGGSYEQYFGPGTRLTVT.

The rearrangement uses TRBV2 and TRBJ2-7, with D perhaps matching TRBD1 (6 bases). The CDR3 is 16 residues long. Trimming shortened V by 7 bases and J by 6 bases, and 25 bases separated the two germline ends. In germline, CDR1 is SNHLY, CDR2 FYNNEI. In nucleotides, the CDR3 is TGTGCCAGCAAGAGCATTCTGGCAGGGGCAAGTGGCGAGCAGTACTTC. It codes for CASKSILAGASGEQYF.

The V and J genes are TRBV28 and TRBJ2-7; 8 bases align to TRBD1. Germline lookup yields CDR1 MDHEN and CDR2 SYDVKM. The CDR3 runs to 15 residues. Losses at the gene ends were 4 bases for V and 4 bases for J; bases not matched to a gene: 9. CDR3 DNA: TGTGCCAGCAGTTCCTCCGGGACAGGCATGTACGAGCAGTACTTC. Protein sequence: CASSSSGTGMYEQYF.

V is TRBV19 and J is TRBJ1-5; weak D call: TRBD1 (6 bases). CDR1 is LNHDA and CDR2 is SQIVND in the germline V gene (reference sequence). V lost 6 bases and J lost 0, with 9 bases in between. The CDR3 covers 14 residues. The CDR3 DNA follows: TGTGCCAGTAGGCCAGGGGATAGCAATCAGCCCCAGCATTTT. This encodes CASRPGDSNQPQHF.

This clone was detected only a few times. The gene calls are TRBV5-1 and TRBJ2-3; 9 bases align to TRBD2. CDR1 and CDR2 (germline): SGHRS, YFSETQ. This CDR3 has 15 amino acids. V shed 0 bases, J shed 5 bases, and the junction held 4 bases outside the gene matches. The CDR3: CASSLERGEEDTQYF. The CDR3 DNA follows: TGCGCCAGCAGCTTGGAGCGGGGGGAGGAAGATACGCAGTATTTT.

The chain joins TRBV7-2 to TRBJ2-7; perhaps TRBD2 as D (5 bases). V was shortened by 5 bases and J by 2 bases, with 13 bases between the two germline ends. Looked up from germline, CDR1 is SGHTA and CDR2 is FQGNSA. The CDR3 runs 14 residues. This CDR3 reads CASSPRTEAYEQYF. DNA for the CDR3: TGTGCCAGCAGCCCACGGACGGAGGCCTACGAGCAGTACTTC.

V usage is TRBV11-2 and J usage is TRBJ2-1; D is possibly TRBD2 (7 bases). Germline CDR1 SGHAT, CDR2 FQNNGV. The germline V and J ends were trimmed by 9 bases and 1 base, with 16 bases remaining between them. The CDR3 is made up of 15 amino acids. The CDR3 bases are TGTGCCAGTTCGAACGGGGGGCTGTCCTACAATGAGCAGTTCTTC. It yields the protein CASSNGGLSYNEQFF.

The chain is built from TRBV10-1 and TRBJ1-4; possible D gene TRBD1, 5 bases. The V end was cut by 2 bases, the J end by 0 bases, with 16 bases between. The CDR3 length is 18 residues. Germline V gene lookup returns CDR1 WNHNN and CDR2 SYGVQD (reference sequence). CDR3 region: CASSEKQGNSPTNEKLFF. The CDR3 region has the DNA TGCGCCAGCAGTGAGAAGCAGGGAAACTCCCCAACTAATGAAAAACTGTTTTTT.

A few counts support this clone. This rearrangement joins TRBV5-1 to TRBJ2-1; the D is unclear. The V end lost 4 bases, the J end lost 0 bases, and 14 bases lay between the germline ends. The CDR3 has 16 residues. From germline, CDR1 is SGHRS and CDR2 YFSETQ. CDR3 in amino acids: CASSPTRRSSYNEQFF. The CDR3 coding sequence is TGCGCCAGCAGCCCAACCCGCCGGAGCTCCTACAATGAGCAGTTCTTC.

This chain joins TRBV19 and TRBJ1-5; D perhaps matches TRBD1 (5 bases). CDR3 length: 15 residues. Trimming took 4 bases from V and 0 from J, leaving 10 bases between them. Germline V lookup: CDR1 LNHDA, CDR2 SQIVND (reference sequence). The DNA of the CDR3 is TGTGCCAGTAGTAGTGACAGTTATAGCAATCAGCCCCAGCATTTT. This encodes CASSSDSYSNQPQHF.

This clone was found a few times. This CDR3 reads CASSLGQGGGYEQYF. In DNA form, the CDR3 reads TGCGCCAGCAGCTTGGGGCAGGGAGGTGGTTACGAGCAGTACTTC. The J gene is TRBJ2-7, the V gene TRBV5-1, with a possible D match to TRBD2 (6 bases). This CDR3 spans 15 amino acids. V dropped 0 bases and J dropped 4 bases, with 14 bases sitting between them. In germline, CDR1 is SGHRS, CDR2 YFSETQ.

Only one count was recorded for this clone. V is TRBV7-8 and J is TRBJ2-7; a possible D gene is TRBD1 (6 bases). Looked up from germline, CDR1 is SGHVS and CDR2 is FQNEAQ. Trimming removed 0 bases at V and 4 bases at J, with 13 bases between. The CDR3 covers 15 residues. The CDR3 sequence: CASSLANRAVYEQYF. Here the CDR3 DNA reads TGTGCCAGCAGCTTAGCGAACAGGGCTGTTTACGAGCAGTACTTC. The full variable domain, its missing parts supplied by reference TRBV7-8 and TRBJ2-7, is GAGVSQSPRYKVAKRGQDVALRCDPISGHVSLFWYQQALGQGPEFLTYFQNEAQLDKSGLPSDRFFAERPEGSVSTLKIQRTQQEDSAVYLCASSLANRAVYEQYFGPGTRLTVT.

This clone was counted a few times. The chain recombines TRBV6-6 with TRBJ1-2, with D perhaps matching TRBD1 (5 bases). V lost 7 bases and J 1 base, leaving 13 bases between the germline ends. The CDR3 spans 14 residues. Germline V gene sequence: CDR1 MNHNY, CDR2 SVGAGI (reference sequence). This CDR3 is CASNRGVGNYGYTF. The CDR3 nucleotides are TGTGCCAGCAATCGGGGGGTTGGTAACTATGGCTACACCTTC.

The chain is built from TRBV19 and TRBJ2-3, with D perhaps matching TRBD2 (5 bases). Trimming shortened V by 8 bases and J by 4 bases, and 19 bases separated the two germline ends. The CDR3 totals 15 residues. From germline, CDR1 is LNHDA and CDR2 SQIVND (reference sequence). CDR3 nucleotide sequence: TGTGCCAGTCACCTCGGGATGGGAGTTTCAGATACGCAGTATTTT. This gives the protein CASHLGMGVSDTQYF.

This clone has only a few counts. CDR3: CASSARTGFELNQPQHF. CDR3 in DNA: TGTGCCAGCAGTGCCCGGACAGGGTTCGAACTCAATCAGCCCCAGCATTTT. The chain employs TRBV6-1 and TRBJ1-5, with TRBD1 matching over 8 bases. J lost 3 bases, V lost 4 bases, and 11 bases had no gene match. The germline CDR1 and CDR2 sequences are MNHNS and SASEGT. The CDR3 has 17 amino acids.

This chain joins TRBV12-5 and TRBJ2-7; D not resolved. The CDR3 runs to 13 residues. Germline V CDR1 and CDR2: LGHNT, FRNRAP. V shed 6 bases and J shed 3 bases, with 12 bases lying between them. This CDR3 is CASGTTLSYEQYF. The CDR3, as DNA: TGTGCTAGTGGAACGACACTGAGCTACGAGCAGTACTTC.

This clone was seen a handful of times. This chain joins TRBV27 and TRBJ1-6; D ambiguous. The CDR3 totals 14 residues. V was trimmed by 3 bases and J by 14 bases, leaving 17 bases between them. Germline CDR1 and CDR2: MNHEY and SMNVEV (reference sequence). Here the CDR3 reads CASSFQAGPGALHF. The CDR3 DNA sequence: TGTGCCAGCAGTTTTCAGGCAGGCCCCGGGGCCCTCCACTTT.

The V call is TRBV6-5, the J call TRBJ1-2; D perhaps matches TRBD1 (6 bases). The CDR3 has 14 residues. Germline assignment: CDR1 MNHEY and CDR2 SVGAGI. Deletions cut 5 bases from V and 2 bases from J, with 12 bases between. Here the CDR3 DNA reads TGTGCCAGCAGTCCGGCCGGACAGAACTATGGCTACACCTTC. This encodes CASSPAGQNYGYTF.

The V and J genes are TRBV11-2 and TRBJ2-1, with unresolved D. With 1 base removed from V and 6 bases from J, the gap between germline ends came to 13 bases. Germline V gene sequence: CDR1 SGHAT, CDR2 FQNNGV. The CDR3 contains 15 residues. Here the CDR3 reads CASSLVATHSNEQFF. In nucleotides, the CDR3 is TGTGCCAGCAGCTTAGTCGCTACCCATTCCAATGAGCAGTTCTTC.

The chain combines TRBV5-8 with TRBJ1-6; TRBD1 matches 8 bases. The J segment lost 11 bases and the V segment lost 2 bases, leaving 15 bases of the junction unmatched. The length of the CDR3 is 17 residues. Germline assignment: CDR1 SGHTS and CDR2 YDEGEE. For the CDR3, the DNA is TGTGCCAGCAGCTTTGAAACAGGGGGTAGGAATAGAACACCCCTCCACTTT. Its translation is CASSFETGGRNRTPLHF.

The V call is TRBV5-1, the J call TRBJ1-1, with 7 nucleotides matching TRBD1. Germline assignment: CDR1 SGHRS and CDR2 YFSETQ. The CDR3 sequence is 15 residues long. The junction had 4 bases not matched to a gene; V was cut back by 2 bases and J by 0 bases. The CDR3, as DNA: TGCGCCAGCAGCTTAGGGACAGCCGTGAACACTGAAGCTTTCTTT. Amino acid sequence: CASSLGTAVNTEAFF.

J is TRBJ2-7 and V is TRBV2, with 7 bases that match TRBD1. The CDR3 has 15 residues. Germline CDR1 reads SNHLY; CDR2 reads FYNNEI. J was trimmed by 0 bases and V by 6 bases; bases with no gene match: 8. Here the CDR3 DNA reads TGTGCCAGCAGGGGGACAGCCGCTAGCTCCTACGAGCAGTACTTC. This encodes CASRGTAASSYEQYF.

The chain combines TRBV6-6 with TRBJ1-4, with a weak D call TRBD1 (6 bases). The CDR3 loop spans 15 amino acids. The ends were cut back, 5 bases at V and 7 bases at J, with 17 bases in the middle. CDR1 is MNHNY and CDR2 is SVGAGI in the germline V gene (reference sequence). CDR3 sequence reads: CASSPLQGWGEKLFF. The DNA of the CDR3 is TGTGCCAGCAGTCCTTTACAGGGTTGGGGTGAAAAACTGTTTTTT.

The chain is built from TRBV10-3 and TRBJ1-1; 7 bases agree with TRBD1. Germline-derived CDR1 and CDR2 are ENHRY and SYGVKD. The V gene end was trimmed by 9 bases and the J gene end by 5 bases; junction bases not matched to a gene: 9. The CDR3 loop spans 13 amino acids. In nucleotides, the CDR3 is TGTGCCATGATGCGACAGGGTGGGACTGAAGCTTTCTTT. It yields the protein CAMMRQGGTEAFF.

The chain links TRBV6-6 to TRBJ1-1; a possible D gene is TRBD1 (5 bases). Per germline, CDR1 MNHNY and CDR2 SVGAGI (reference sequence). CDR3 length: 13 amino acids. With 5 bases removed from V and 11 bases from J, the gap between germline ends came to 18 bases. CDR3 loop: CASSGGMAGRAFF. The CDR3, as DNA: TGTGCCAGCAGTGGTGGGATGGCAGGGAGGGCTTTCTTT.